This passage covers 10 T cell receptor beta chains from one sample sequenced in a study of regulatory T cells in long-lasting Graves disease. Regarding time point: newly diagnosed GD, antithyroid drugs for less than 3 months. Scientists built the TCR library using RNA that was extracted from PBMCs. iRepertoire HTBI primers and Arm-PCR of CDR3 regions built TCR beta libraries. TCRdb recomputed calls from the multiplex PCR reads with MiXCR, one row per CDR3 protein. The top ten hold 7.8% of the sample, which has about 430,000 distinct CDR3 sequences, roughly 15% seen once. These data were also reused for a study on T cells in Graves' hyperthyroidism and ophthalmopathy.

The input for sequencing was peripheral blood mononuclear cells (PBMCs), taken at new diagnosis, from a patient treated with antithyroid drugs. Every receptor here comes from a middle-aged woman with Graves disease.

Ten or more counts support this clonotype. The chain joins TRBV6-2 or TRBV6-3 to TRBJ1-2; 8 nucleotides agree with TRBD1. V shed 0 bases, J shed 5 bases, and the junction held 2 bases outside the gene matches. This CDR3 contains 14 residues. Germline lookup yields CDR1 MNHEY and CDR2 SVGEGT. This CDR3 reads CASSYSRTGYGYTF. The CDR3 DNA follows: TGTGCCAGCAGTTACTCGCGGACAGGGTATGGCTACACCTTC.

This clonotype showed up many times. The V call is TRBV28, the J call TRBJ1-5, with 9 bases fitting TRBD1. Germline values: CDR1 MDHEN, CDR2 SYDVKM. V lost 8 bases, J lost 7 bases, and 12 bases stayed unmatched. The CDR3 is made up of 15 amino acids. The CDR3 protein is CASDKPGQGGQPQHF. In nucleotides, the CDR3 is TGTGCCAGCGACAAGCCGGGACAGGGTGGGCAGCCCCAGCATTTT.

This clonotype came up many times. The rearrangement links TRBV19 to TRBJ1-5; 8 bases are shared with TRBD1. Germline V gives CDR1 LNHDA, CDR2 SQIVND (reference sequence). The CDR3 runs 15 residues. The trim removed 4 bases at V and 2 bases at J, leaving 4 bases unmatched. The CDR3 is CASSTTGGGNQPQHF. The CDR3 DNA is TGTGCCAGTAGTACAACAGGGGGAGGCAATCAGCCCCAGCATTTT.

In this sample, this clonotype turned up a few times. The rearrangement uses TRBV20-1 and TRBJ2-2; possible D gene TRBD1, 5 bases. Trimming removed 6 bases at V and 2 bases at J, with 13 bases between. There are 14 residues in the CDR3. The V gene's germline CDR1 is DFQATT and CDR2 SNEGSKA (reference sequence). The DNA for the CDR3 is TGCAGTGCCACCAAGGGGCACAACACCGGGGAGCTGTTTTTT. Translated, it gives CSATKGHNTGELFF.

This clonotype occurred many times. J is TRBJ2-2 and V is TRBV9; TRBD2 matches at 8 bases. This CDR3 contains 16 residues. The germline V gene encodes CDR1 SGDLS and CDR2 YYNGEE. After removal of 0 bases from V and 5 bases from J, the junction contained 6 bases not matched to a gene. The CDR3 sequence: CASSVAASGLTGELFF. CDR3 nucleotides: TGTGCCAGCAGCGTAGCGGCTAGCGGGCTTACCGGGGAGCTGTTTTTT.

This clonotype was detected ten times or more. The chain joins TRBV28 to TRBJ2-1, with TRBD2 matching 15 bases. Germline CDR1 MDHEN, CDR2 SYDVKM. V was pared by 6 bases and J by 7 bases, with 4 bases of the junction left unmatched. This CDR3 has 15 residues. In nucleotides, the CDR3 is TGTGCCAGCAGAACCGGGACTAGCGGGAGGAATGAGCAGTTCTTC. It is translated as CASRTGTSGRNEQFF.

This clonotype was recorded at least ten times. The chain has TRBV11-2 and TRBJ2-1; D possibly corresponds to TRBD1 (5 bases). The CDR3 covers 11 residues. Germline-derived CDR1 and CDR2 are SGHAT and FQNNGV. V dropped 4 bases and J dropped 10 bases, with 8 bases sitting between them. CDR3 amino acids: CASSSDSEQFF. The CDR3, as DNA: TGTGCCAGCAGCTCCGACAGCGAGCAGTTCTTC.

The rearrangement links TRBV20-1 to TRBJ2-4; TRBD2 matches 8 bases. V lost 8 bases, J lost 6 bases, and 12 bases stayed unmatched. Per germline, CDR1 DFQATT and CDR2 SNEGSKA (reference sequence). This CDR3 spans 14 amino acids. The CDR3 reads CSYGGGMEGNIQYF. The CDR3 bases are TGCAGTTACGGGGGGGGGATGGAAGGAAACATTCAGTACTTC.

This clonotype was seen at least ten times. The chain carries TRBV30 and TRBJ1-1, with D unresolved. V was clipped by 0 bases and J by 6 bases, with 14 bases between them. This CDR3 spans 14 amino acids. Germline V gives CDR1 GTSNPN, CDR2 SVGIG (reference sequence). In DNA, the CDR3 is TGTGCCTGGAGTGTGACACAGAGTAACGCTGAAGCTTTCTTT. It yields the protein CAWSVTQSNAEAFF.

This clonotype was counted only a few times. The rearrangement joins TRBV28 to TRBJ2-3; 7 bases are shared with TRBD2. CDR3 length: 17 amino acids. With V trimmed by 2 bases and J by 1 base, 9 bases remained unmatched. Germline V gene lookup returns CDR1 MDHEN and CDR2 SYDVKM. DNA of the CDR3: TGTGCCAGCAGTTTAGAGGGAGGGCCGCTCGGCACAGATACGCAGTATTTT. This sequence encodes CASSLEGGPLGTDTQYF.